This T cell receptor beta chain appears in the sequencing data of a study of T cells after yellow fever vaccination. Study observations and caveats: A minor fraction of clonotypes spanned both CD4 and CD8 compartments. On re-exposure, the response was weaker but peaked faster, at day 5 versus 15.

CDR1 SGHTA and CDR2 FQGNSA come from the germline V gene. The CDR3 has 15 residues. V lost 1 base and J 3 bases, leaving 9 bases between the germline ends. The TCR cDNA carried a universal primer site and UMIs from 5'RACE template switching. One entry per CDR3 protein, called by TCRdb with MiXCR from the 5' RACE reads. This table has fewer than 450,000 distinct CDR3 sequences, around 10% appearing once. Worth noting for this clonotype: Its antigen is not identified.

The TCR originated in a man between 18 and 29 years old who received the YFV17D yellow fever vaccine. Sample: PBMCs, taken on the day of the first yellow fever vaccination. The chain couples TRBV7-2 to TRBJ2-2, with D possibly being TRBD1 (5 bases). The chain's CDR3 is CASSLGGRDTGELFF. The CDR3 DNA reads TGTGCCAGCAGCTTAGGGGGCAGGGACACCGGGGAGCTGTTTTTT.